This TCR beta chain is from a study of brain T cells in children with intractable seizures. The sequenced cases were selected for having the highest brain T cell transcript signatures. TCRdb keeps only in-frame clones here, not all; method: immunoSEQ multiplex PCR. The sample consists of fewer than 50,000 clones, 90% of them appearing once. This CDR3 is built from 16 residues. Germline V gives CDR1 SNHLY, CDR2 FYNNEI. V lost 3 bases to trimming and J lost 3 bases, with 17 bases between them. This clonotype was obtained from a girl aged 2 to 9 with tuberous sclerosis and intractable seizures. The V and J genes are TRBV2 and TRBJ1-2; D is perhaps TRBD1 (6 bases). The sample consisted of peripheral blood, taken at surgery. In nucleotides, the CDR3 is TGTGCCAGCAGTGAGGGGACAAGTTTCGGATACTATGGCTACACCTTC. This translates into CASSEGTSFGYYGYTF. The whole variable domain, filled in from reference TRBV2 and TRBJ1-2, reads EPEVTQTPSHQVTQMGQEVILRCVPISNHLYFYWYRQILGQKVEFLVSFYNNEISEKSEIFDDQFSVERPDGSNFTLKIRSTKLEDSAMYFCASSEGTSFGYYGYTFGSGTRLTVV.